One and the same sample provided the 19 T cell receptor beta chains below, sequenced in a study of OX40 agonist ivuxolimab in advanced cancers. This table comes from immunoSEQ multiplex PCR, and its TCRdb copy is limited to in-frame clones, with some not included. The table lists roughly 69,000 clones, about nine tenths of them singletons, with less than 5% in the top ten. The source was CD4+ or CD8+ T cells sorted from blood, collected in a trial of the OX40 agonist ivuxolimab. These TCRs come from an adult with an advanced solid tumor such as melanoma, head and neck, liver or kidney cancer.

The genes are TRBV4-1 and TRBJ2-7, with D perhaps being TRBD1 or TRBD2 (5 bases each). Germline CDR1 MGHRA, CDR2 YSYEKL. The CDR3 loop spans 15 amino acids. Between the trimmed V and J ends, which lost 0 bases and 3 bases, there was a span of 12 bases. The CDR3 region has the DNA TGCGCCAGCAGCCAAGATCCCGGGACCGGCTACGAGCAGTACTTC. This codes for CASSQDPGTGYEQYF.

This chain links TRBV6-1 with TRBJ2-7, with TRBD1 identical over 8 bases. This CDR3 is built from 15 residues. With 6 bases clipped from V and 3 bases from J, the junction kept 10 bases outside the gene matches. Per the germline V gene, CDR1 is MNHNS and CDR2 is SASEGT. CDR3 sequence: CASSKPWTGSYEQYF. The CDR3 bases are TGTGCCAGCAGCAAGCCCTGGACAGGGAGCTACGAGCAGTACTTC.

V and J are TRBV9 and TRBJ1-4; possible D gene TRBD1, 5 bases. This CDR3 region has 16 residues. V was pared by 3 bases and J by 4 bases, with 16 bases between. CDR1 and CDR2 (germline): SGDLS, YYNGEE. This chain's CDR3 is CASSAGRGAINEKLFF. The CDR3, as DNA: TGTGCCAGCAGCGCTGGACGAGGGGCTATTAATGAAAAACTGTTTTTT.

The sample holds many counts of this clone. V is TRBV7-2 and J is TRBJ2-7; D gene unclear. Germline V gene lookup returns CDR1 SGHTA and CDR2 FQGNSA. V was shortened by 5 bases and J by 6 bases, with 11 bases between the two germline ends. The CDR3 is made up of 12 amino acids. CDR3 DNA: TGTGCCAGCAGCCAATATTACGTCGAGCAGTACTTC. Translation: CASSQYYVEQYF. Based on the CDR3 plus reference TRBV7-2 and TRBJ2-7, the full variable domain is GAGVSQSPSNKVTEKGKDVELRCDPISGHTALYWYRQSLGQGLEFLIYFQGNSAPDKSGLPSDRFSAERTGGSVSTLTIQRTQQEDSAVYLCASSQYYVEQYFGPGTRLTVT.

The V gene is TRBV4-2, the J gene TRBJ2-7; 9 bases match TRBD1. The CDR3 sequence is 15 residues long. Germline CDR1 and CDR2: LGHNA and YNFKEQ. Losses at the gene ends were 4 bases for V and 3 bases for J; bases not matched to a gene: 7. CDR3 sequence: CASSLSGTGIYEQYF. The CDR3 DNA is TGTGCCAGCAGCCTCTCCGGGACAGGGATCTACGAGCAGTACTTC.

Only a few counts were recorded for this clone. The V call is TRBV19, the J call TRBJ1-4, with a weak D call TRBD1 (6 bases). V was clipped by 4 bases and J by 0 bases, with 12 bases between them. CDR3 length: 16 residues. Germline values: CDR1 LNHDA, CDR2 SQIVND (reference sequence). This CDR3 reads CASSTRDIATNEKLFF. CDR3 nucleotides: TGTGCCAGTAGTACCAGGGACATAGCAACTAATGAAAAACTGTTTTTT.

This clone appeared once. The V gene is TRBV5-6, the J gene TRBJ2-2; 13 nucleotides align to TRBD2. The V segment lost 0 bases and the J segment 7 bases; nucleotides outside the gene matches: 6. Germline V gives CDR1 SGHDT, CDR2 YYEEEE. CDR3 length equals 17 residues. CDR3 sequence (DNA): TGTGCCAGCAGCTTGGGGACTAGCGGGAGTTTGTACGGGGAGCTGTTTTTT. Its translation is CASSLGTSGSLYGELFF. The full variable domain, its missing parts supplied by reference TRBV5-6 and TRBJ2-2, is DAGVTQSPTHLIKTRGQQVTLRCSPKSGHDTVSWYQQALGQGPQFIFQYYEEEERQRGNFPDRFSGHQFPNYSSELNVNALLLGDSALYLCASSLGTSGSLYGELFFGEGSRLTVL.

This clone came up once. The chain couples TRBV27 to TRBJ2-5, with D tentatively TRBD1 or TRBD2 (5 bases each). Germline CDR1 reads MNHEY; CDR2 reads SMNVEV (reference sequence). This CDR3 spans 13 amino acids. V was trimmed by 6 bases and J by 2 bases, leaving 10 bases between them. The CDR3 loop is CASSGTEQETQYF. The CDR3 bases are TGTGCCAGCAGCGGGACGGAACAAGAGACCCAGTACTTC.

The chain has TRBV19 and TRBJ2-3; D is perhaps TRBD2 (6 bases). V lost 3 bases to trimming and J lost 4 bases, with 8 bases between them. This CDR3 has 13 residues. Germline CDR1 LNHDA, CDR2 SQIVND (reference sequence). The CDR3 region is CASSILASDTQYF. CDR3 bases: TGTGCCAGTAGTATCCTAGCGTCAGATACGCAGTATTTT.

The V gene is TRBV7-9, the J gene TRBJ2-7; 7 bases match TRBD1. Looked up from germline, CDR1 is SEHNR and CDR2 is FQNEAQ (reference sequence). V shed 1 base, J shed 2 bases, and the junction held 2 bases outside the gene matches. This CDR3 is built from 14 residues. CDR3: CASSLDRGTYEQYV. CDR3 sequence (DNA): TGTGCCAGCAGCTTAGACAGGGGAACCTACGAGCAGTACGTC.

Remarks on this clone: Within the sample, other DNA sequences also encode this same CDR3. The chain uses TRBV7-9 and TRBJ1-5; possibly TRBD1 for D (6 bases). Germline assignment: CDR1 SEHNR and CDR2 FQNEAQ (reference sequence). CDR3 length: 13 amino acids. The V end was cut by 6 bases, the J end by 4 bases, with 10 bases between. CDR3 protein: CASSSGENQPQHF. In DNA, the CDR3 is TGTGCCAGCAGTTCAGGGGAGAATCAGCCCCAGCATTTT.

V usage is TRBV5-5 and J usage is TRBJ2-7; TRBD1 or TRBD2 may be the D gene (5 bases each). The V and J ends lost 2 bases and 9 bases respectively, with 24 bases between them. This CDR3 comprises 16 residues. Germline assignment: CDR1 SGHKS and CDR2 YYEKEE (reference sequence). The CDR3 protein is CASSFFLGDGLIGQYF. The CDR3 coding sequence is TGTGCCAGCAGCTTCTTCCTTGGGGACGGGCTGATCGGGCAGTACTTC.

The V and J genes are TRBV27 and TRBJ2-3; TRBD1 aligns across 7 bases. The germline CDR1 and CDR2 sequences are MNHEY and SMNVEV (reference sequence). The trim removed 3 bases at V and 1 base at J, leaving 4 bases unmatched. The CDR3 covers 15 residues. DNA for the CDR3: TGTGCCAGCAGTTTCTACGGGACAGGCACAGATACGCAGTATTTT. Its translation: CASSFYGTGTDTQYF.

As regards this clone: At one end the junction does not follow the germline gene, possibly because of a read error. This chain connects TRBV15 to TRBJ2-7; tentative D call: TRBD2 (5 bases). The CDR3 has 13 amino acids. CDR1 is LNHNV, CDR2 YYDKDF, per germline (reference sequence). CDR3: CATSRDRAVARSF. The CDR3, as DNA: TGTGCCACCAGCAGAGATAGAGCGGTAGCCCGGAGCTTC. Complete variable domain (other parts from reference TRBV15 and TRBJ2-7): DAMVIQNPRYQVTQFGKPVTLSCSQTLNHNVMYWYQQKSSQAPKLLFHYYDKDFNNEADTPDNFQSRRPNTSFCFLDIRSPGLGDTAMYLCATSRDRAVARSFGPGTRLTVT.

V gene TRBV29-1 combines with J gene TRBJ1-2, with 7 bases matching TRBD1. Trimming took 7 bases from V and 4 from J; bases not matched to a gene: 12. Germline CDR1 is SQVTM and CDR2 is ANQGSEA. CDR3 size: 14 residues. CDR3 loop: CSAEGWDSSYGYTF. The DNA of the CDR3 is TGCAGCGCTGAGGGTTGGGACAGCTCCTATGGCTACACCTTC.

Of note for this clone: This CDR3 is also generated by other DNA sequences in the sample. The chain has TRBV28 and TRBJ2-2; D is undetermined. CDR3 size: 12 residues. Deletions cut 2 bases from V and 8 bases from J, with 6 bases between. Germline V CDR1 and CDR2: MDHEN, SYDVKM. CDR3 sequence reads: CASSLGAGELFF. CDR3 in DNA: TGTGCCAGCAGTTTAGGAGCGGGGGAGCTGTTTTTT.

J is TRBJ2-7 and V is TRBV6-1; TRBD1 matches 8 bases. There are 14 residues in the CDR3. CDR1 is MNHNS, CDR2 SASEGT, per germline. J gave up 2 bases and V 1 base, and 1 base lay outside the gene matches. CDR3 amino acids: CASSEVGQAYEQYF. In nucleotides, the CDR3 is TGTGCCAGCAGTGAAGTGGGACAGGCCTACGAGCAGTACTTC.

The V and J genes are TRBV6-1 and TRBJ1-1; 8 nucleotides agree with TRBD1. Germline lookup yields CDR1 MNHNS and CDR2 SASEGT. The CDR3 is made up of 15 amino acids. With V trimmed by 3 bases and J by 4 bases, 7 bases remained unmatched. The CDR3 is CASSDLTGGSTEAFF. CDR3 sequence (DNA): TGTGCCAGCAGTGACTTAACAGGGGGGAGCACTGAAGCTTTCTTT.

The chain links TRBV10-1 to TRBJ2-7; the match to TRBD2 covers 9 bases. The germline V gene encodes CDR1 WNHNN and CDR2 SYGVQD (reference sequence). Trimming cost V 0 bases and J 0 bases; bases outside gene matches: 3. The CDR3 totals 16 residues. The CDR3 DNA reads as TGCGCCAGCAGTGAGTCTGCGGGAGGGCCCTCCTACGAGCAGTACTTC. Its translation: CASSESAGGPSYEQYF.